The T cell receptor (beta chain) described here comes from a study of T-cell reconstitution after alpha-beta-depleted transplantation in children. This clonotype was seen at least ten times. Construction of the TCRbeta library involved unique molecular identifiers. TCRdb analysed the PCR reads with MiXCR anew, one entry per CDR3 protein. The repertoire holds more than 200,000 distinct CDR3 sequences, with roughly 23% as singletons. This clonotype was sampled from a girl aged 2 to 9 with Fanconi anemia, due to receive a stem cell transplant. The sequenced sample was PBMCs, obtained before TCRalphabeta/CD19-depleted stem cell transplant.

CDR3 coding DNA: TGTGCCAGCAGCGCAAGCGGGAGCCAAGAGACCCAGTACTTC. Its translation: CASSASGSQETQYF. V gene TRBV3-1 combines with J gene TRBJ2-5; TRBD2 matches at 8 bases. The CDR3 loop spans 14 amino acids. Trimming removed 5 bases from V and 1 base from J; junction bases left unmatched: 3. Germline values: CDR1 LGHDT, CDR2 YNNKEL (reference sequence).